Listed here are 26 T cell receptor beta chains from one sample, sequenced in a study of beta chain features in type 1 diabetes. General observations from the study: All four CD4+ subsets from Type 1 diabetes patients carried moderately but significantly shorter TCRB CDR3s.

Expressed TCRB transcripts were sequenced because the isolated RNA had all been reverse transcribed beforehand. Profiled with immunoSEQ multiplex PCR; TCRdb holds only in-frame clones, not every one. The sample carries more than 300,000 clones, roughly a tenth recorded once. These receptors have no identified antigens. Sequencing was performed on central memory CD4+ T cells from blood. Every receptor here comes from a man between 25 and 39 years old with type 1 diabetes.

The chain employs TRBV7-2 and TRBJ2-1, with 8 bases that match TRBD2. In germline, CDR1 is SGHTA, CDR2 FQGNSA. This CDR3 has 17 amino acids. The V and J ends lost 3 bases and 0 bases, in that order; junction bases with no gene match: 7. CDR3 region: CASSLTSAPSSYNEQFF. The CDR3 region has the DNA TGTGCCAGCAGCTTGACTAGCGCCCCAAGCTCCTACAATGAGCAGTTCTTC.

V usage is TRBV7-8 and J usage is TRBJ2-1; the match to TRBD1 covers 12 bases. The length of the CDR3 is 16 residues. The trim removed 5 bases at V and 8 bases at J, leaving 10 bases unmatched. Looked up from germline, CDR1 is SGHVS and CDR2 is FQNEAQ. CDR3 nucleotide sequence: TGTGCCAGCAGCATCCGGGACAGGGGGCGGGACGATGAGCAGTTCTTC. Protein: CASSIRDRGRDDEQFF.

This chain joins TRBV28 and TRBJ2-7; perhaps D is TRBD1 or TRBD2 (6 bases each). Trimming cost V 4 bases and J 0 bases, with 10 bases left between them. Germline CDR1 and CDR2: MDHEN and SYDVKM. The CDR3 runs 14 residues. CDR3 region: CASSSWGASYEQYF. The CDR3 nucleotides are TGTGCCAGCAGTTCCTGGGGGGCCTCCTACGAGCAGTACTTC.

The gene calls are TRBV28 and TRBJ2-3, with D possibly matching TRBD2 (5 bases). Deletions cut 5 bases from V and 14 bases from J, with 14 bases between. CDR3 length equals 11 residues. CDR1 and CDR2 from the germline V gene are MDHEN and SYDVKM. CDR3 region: CASSHRTERYF. Here the CDR3 DNA reads TGTGCCAGCAGTCATCGGACTGAGAGGTATTTT.

The chain recombines TRBV21-1 with TRBJ2-7; the D call of TRBD1 is as the table states it, not checked on the DNA. TRBV21-1 is a known pseudogene. CDR3 length equals 12 residues. In DNA, the CDR3 is TGTGCCAGCAGCAGGGGCCCCCACGAGCAGTACTTC. Translated: CASSRGPHEQYF.

Only a few counts were recorded for this clone. The V gene is TRBV2, the J gene TRBJ1-5; no clear D. Germline lookup yields CDR1 SNHLY and CDR2 FYNNEI. The CDR3 consists of 14 residues. Trimming stripped 4 bases from V and 3 bases from J, with 10 bases between. The chain's CDR3 is CASSANGVNQPQHF. The CDR3 DNA is TGTGCCAGCAGTGCAAATGGGGTCAATCAGCCCCAGCATTTT.

In this sample, this clone turned up a few times. The rearrangement joins TRBV6-6 to TRBJ2-6; TRBD1 matches 10 bases. With V trimmed by 5 bases and J by 7 bases, 8 bases remained unmatched. Per germline, CDR1 MNHNY and CDR2 SVGAGI (reference sequence). The CDR3 runs to 16 residues. The CDR3 DNA sequence: TGTGCCAGCAGTCCCACGGGACAGGGGAAAGCCAACGTCCTGACTTTC. It yields the protein CASSPTGQGKANVLTF.

The chain links TRBV7-2 to TRBJ2-3; TRBD1 is a possible D gene (6 bases). This CDR3 is 15 amino acids long. Per the germline V gene, CDR1 is SGHTA and CDR2 is FQGNSA. The germline V and J ends were trimmed by 1 base and 0 bases, with 8 bases remaining between them. CDR3 DNA: TGTGCCAGCAGCTTAGACAGGGTTAGCACAGATACGCAGTATTTT. Translating gives CASSLDRVSTDTQYF.

The chain employs TRBV5-1 and TRBJ2-1; D is possibly TRBD2 (5 bases). CDR3 length equals 15 residues. Germline V gene data show CDR1 as SGHRS and CDR2 as YFSETQ. The V gene lost 4 bases and the J gene lost 5 bases, with 16 bases spanning the gap. The CDR3 here is CASSPETGLNNEQFF. The CDR3 nucleotides are TGCGCCAGCAGCCCGGAGACGGGATTAAACAATGAGCAGTTCTTC. The complete variable domain, with remaining parts taken from reference TRBV5-1 and TRBJ2-1, reads KAGVTQTPRYLIKTRGQQVTLSCSPISGHRSVSWYQQTPGQGLQFLFEYFSETQRNKGNFPGRFSGRQFSNSRSEMNVSTLELGDSALYLCASSPETGLNNEQFFGPGTRLTVL.

The rearrangement joins TRBV28 to TRBJ2-1; D gene unclear. CDR3 length: 11 residues. CDR1 and CDR2 from the germline V gene are MDHEN and SYDVKM. V was trimmed by 1 base and J by 7 bases, leaving 2 bases between them. The CDR3 here is CASSLSNEQFF. CDR3 DNA: TGTGCCAGCAGTTTATCGAATGAGCAGTTCTTC.

DNA for the CDR3: TGTGCCAGTAGTATAGGTCCAGCCGCCAAAAACACAGATACGCAGTATTTT. The encoded protein is CASSIGPAAKNTDTQYF. This chain connects TRBV19 to TRBJ2-3; D remains unclear. V lost 1 base, J lost 2 bases, and 16 bases lay in between. The CDR3 runs to 17 residues. The germline gives CDR1 LNHDA, CDR2 SQIVND (reference sequence).

This clone showed up many times. The V call is TRBV5-1, the J call TRBJ2-6, with D hard to call. The CDR3 loop spans 11 amino acids. Germline V gene sequence: CDR1 SGHRS, CDR2 YFSETQ. Trimming left V 6 bases short and J 9 bases short, with 7 bases between. CDR3 bases: TGCGCCAGCAACAATGACAACGTCCTGACTTTC. Its protein is CASNNDNVLTF.

This clone was observed at least ten times. V and J are TRBV27 and TRBJ2-1; unclear D gene. The CDR3 extends over 14 amino acids. Trimming removed 6 bases from V and 0 bases from J, with 9 bases in between. Germline V gives CDR1 MNHEY, CDR2 SMNVEV (reference sequence). Here the CDR3 DNA reads TGTGCCAGCAGACCAATTAGCTCCTACAATGAGCAGTTCTTC. It translates to CASRPISSYNEQFF.

This clone was seen only a few times. The J gene is TRBJ2-1, the V gene TRBV2; the D gene is possibly TRBD1 (6 bases). There are 13 residues in the CDR3. V was cut by 5 bases and J by 4 bases, with 9 bases left in between. Per the germline V gene, CDR1 is SNHLY and CDR2 is FYNNEI. The CDR3 protein is CASSTTGYNEQFF. CDR3 nucleotide sequence: TGTGCCAGCAGTACGACAGGATACAATGAGCAGTTCTTC.

The chain links TRBV5-6 to TRBJ2-3; D is possibly TRBD2 (5 bases). Germline lookup yields CDR1 SGHDT and CDR2 YYEEEE. This CDR3 has 15 residues. The V gene lost 2 bases and the J gene lost 0 bases, with 10 bases spanning the gap. The CDR3 protein is CASSLWETSTDTQYF. In DNA, the CDR3 is TGTGCCAGCAGCTTATGGGAGACGAGCACAGATACGCAGTATTTT.

This clone was seen a handful of times. The CDR3 here is CASQQGMNTEAFF. CDR3 DNA sequence: TGTGCCAGCCAACAGGGGATGAACACTGAAGCTTTCTTT. The rearrangement uses TRBV6-5 and TRBJ1-1; the match to TRBD1 covers 7 bases. V lost 8 bases and J lost 0; bases outside the gene matches: 3. The CDR3 loop spans 13 amino acids. CDR1 and CDR2 (germline): MNHEY, SVGAGI.

The V and J genes are TRBV27 and TRBJ2-7; tentatively, D is TRBD1 (5 bases). Trimming pared 2 bases from V and 0 bases from J, leaving 14 bases between. From germline, CDR1 is MNHEY and CDR2 SMNVEV (reference sequence). The CDR3 is 16 amino acids. The CDR3 DNA reads as TGTGCCAGCAGTTTAACCCAAGGGGTGCACTCCTACGAGCAGTACTTC. Protein sequence: CASSLTQGVHSYEQYF.

This clone was observed a few times. The chain is built from TRBV25-1 and TRBJ2-7; 7 positions match TRBD1. Germline lookup yields CDR1 MGHDK and CDR2 SYGVNS. Unmatched junction bases numbered 16, after V lost 5 bases and J lost 6 bases. This CDR3 region has 16 residues. In DNA form, the CDR3 reads TGTGCCAGCAGTAACCCCGGGACAGTGGAGATGGGCGAGCAGTACTTC. It yields the protein CASSNPGTVEMGEQYF.

The gene calls are TRBV19 and TRBJ1-2; 8 bases fit TRBD1. J gave up 8 bases and V 6 bases, and 8 bases lay outside the gene matches. CDR3 size: 13 residues. Germline V lookup: CDR1 LNHDA, CDR2 SQIVND (reference sequence). CDR3 sequence: CASRDREVGGYTF. CDR3 bases: TGTGCCAGTAGGGACAGGGAGGTAGGAGGCTACACCTTC.

CDR3 sequence (DNA): TGTGCCAGCAGCCCGGTCCGCTACGAGCAGTACTTC. Amino acids: CASSPVRYEQYF. The V call is TRBV28, the J call TRBJ2-7; D is uncertain. Trimming cost V 6 bases and J 3 bases, with 9 bases left between them. Germline CDR1 and CDR2: MDHEN and SYDVKM. This CDR3 comprises 12 residues.

The sample holds a few counts of this clone. V usage is TRBV7-2 and J usage is TRBJ2-1, with D maybe TRBD1 (5 bases). With 1 base removed from V and 10 bases from J, the gap between germline ends came to 17 bases. The CDR3 sequence is 15 residues long. The germline V gene encodes CDR1 SGHTA and CDR2 FQGNSA. The CDR3 DNA sequence: TGTGCCAGCAGCTTAGATTTTGATGCGTCAGGGGAGCAGTTCTTC. It codes for CASSLDFDASGEQFF.

The chain combines TRBV5-1 with TRBJ1-2; 9 bases agree with TRBD1. The CDR3 spans 16 residues. Germline trimming cut 0 bases from V and 4 bases from J; bases unmatched to any gene: 7. Germline lookup yields CDR1 SGHRS and CDR2 YFSETQ. DNA for the CDR3: TGCGCCAGCAGCTTGGCTTCCGGGACAGGGCGCTATGGCTACACCTTC. The encoded protein is CASSLASGTGRYGYTF.

This chain joins TRBV5-1 and TRBJ1-1, with D uncertain. CDR1 is SGHRS, CDR2 YFSETQ, per germline. The CDR3 runs 12 residues. V lost 4 bases, J lost 3 bases, and 7 bases lay in between. In nucleotides, the CDR3 is TGCGCCAGCAGCGCTGGGGACACTGAAGCTTTCTTT. Amino acids: CASSAGDTEAFF.

J is TRBJ2-1 and V is TRBV10-3; 7 bases agree with TRBD2. Unmatched junction bases numbered 7, after V lost 4 bases and J lost 7 bases. The CDR3 is 14 amino acids. Germline CDR1 ENHRY, CDR2 SYGVKD. The CDR3 DNA reads as TGTGCCATCAGTGCGGGACTACCTGAGAATGAGCAGTTCTTC. Translation: CAISAGLPENEQFF.

There are a few counts of this clone. The chain joins TRBV6-1 to TRBJ2-2, with D unresolved. This CDR3 spans 12 amino acids. Germline V CDR1 and CDR2: MNHNS, SASEGT. V lost 5 bases, J lost 6 bases, and 7 bases lay in between. CDR3 nucleotide sequence: TGTGCCAGCAGTAGGAGCGCCGGGGAGCTGTTTTTT. This gives the protein CASSRSAGELFF.

V gene TRBV9 combines with J gene TRBJ2-6; the D call may be TRBD1 or TRBD2 (5 bases each). The CDR3 has 16 residues. Germline V CDR1 and CDR2: SGDLS, YYNGEE. V shed 3 bases and J shed 0 bases, with 10 bases lying between them. CDR3 sequence: CASSGGIGSGANVLTF. The CDR3 DNA reads as TGTGCCAGCAGCGGGGGGATTGGCTCTGGGGCCAACGTCCTGACTTTC.